Presented here are 32 T cell receptor beta chains from one specimen sequenced in a study of blood T cells in healthy people across ages. With a J-beta primer mix and a sample-barcoded 5' primer, a second PCR ran roughly 6 to 11 cycles. TCRdb re-called the 5' RACE reads with MiXCR, one entry per CDR3 protein. Here the sample spans about 1.4 million distinct CDR3 sequences, almost 60% being singletons. Sequences were obtained from blood. These receptors originate from a man younger than 35 in good health.

The CDR3 spells CSARMLSGETQYF. The CDR3 nucleotides are TGCAGTGCTAGAATGTTGTCTGGAGAGACCCAGTACTTC. The chain employs TRBV20-1 and TRBJ2-5; D not certain. Trimming stripped 2 bases from V and 4 bases from J, with 11 bases between. The CDR3 contains 13 residues. Germline CDR1 DFQATT, CDR2 SNEGSKA (reference sequence).

V is TRBV27 and J is TRBJ1-5; 11 nucleotides match TRBD1. Germline CDR1 and CDR2: MNHEY and SMNVEV (reference sequence). The V gene end was trimmed by 4 bases and the J gene end by 6 bases; junction bases not matched to a gene: 8. The CDR3 length is 16 residues. The CDR3 sequence: CASSSRDRGVFQPQHF. CDR3 nucleotide sequence: TGTGCCAGCAGTTCCCGGGACAGGGGGGTTTTTCAGCCCCAGCATTTT.

CDR3 loop: CASSLPRGVETQYF. The CDR3, as DNA: TGTGCCAGCAGCCTTCCTAGGGGCGTTGAGACCCAGTACTTC. The chain employs TRBV6-1 and TRBJ2-5; maybe TRBD1 (5 bases). This CDR3 spans 14 amino acids. Trimming took off 6 bases at V and 5 bases at J, with 16 bases between the two ends. Germline V gives CDR1 MNHNS, CDR2 SASEGT.

This clonotype occurred a few times. The V and J genes are TRBV29-1 and TRBJ2-5, with a tentative D call TRBD1 (5 bases). The V end lost 3 bases, the J end lost 3 bases, and 11 bases lay between the germline ends. The CDR3 is made up of 13 amino acids. The germline V gene encodes CDR1 SQVTM and CDR2 ANQGSEA. The DNA of the CDR3 is TGCAGCGTTGATGATGCCAGGGAAGAGACCCAGTACTTC. Translated: CSVDDAREETQYF.

The chain is built from TRBV20-1 and TRBJ2-1, with D possibly being TRBD1 or TRBD2 (5 bases each). The CDR3 contains 13 residues. Germline lookup yields CDR1 DFQATT and CDR2 SNEGSKA (reference sequence). Here the CDR3 DNA reads TGCACCGCCGGGGCAGGGTGGTACAATGAGCAGTTCTTC. Translating gives CTAGAGWYNEQFF.

There are a few counts of this clonotype. This sequence joins TRBV29-1 and TRBJ1-5; TRBD1 aligns across 9 bases. The ends lost 2 bases at V and 0 bases at J; junction bases unmatched: 11. CDR1 and CDR2 from the germline V gene are SQVTM and ANQGSEA. The CDR3 is made up of 18 amino acids. The CDR3 bases are TGCAGCGTTGAATTTTTCCGGGACAGGGCATATAGCAATCAGCCCCAGCATTTT. As protein: CSVEFFRDRAYSNQPQHF.

CDR3 in amino acids: CASSQVSVSSALSGANVLTF. The CDR3 DNA is TGTGCCAGCAGCCAAGTATCTGTCTCGAGTGCGCTCTCTGGGGCCAACGTCCTGACTTTC. V usage is TRBV3-1 and J usage is TRBJ2-6; D gene unclear. The CDR3 covers 20 residues. CDR1 LGHDT and CDR2 YNNKEL come from the germline V gene (reference sequence). Trimming removed 1 base at V and 0 bases at J, with 19 bases between. The whole variable domain, remainder taken from reference TRBV3-1 and TRBJ2-6, is DTAVSQTPKYLVTQMGNDKSIKCEQNLGHDTMYWYKQDSKKFLKIMFSYNNKELIINETVPNRFSPKSPDKAHLNLHINSLELGDSAVYFCASSQVSVSSALSGANVLTFGAGSRLTVL.

This clonotype was counted only a few times. The CDR3 here is CASRRSPGGRTDTQYF. As DNA, the CDR3 is TGCGCCAGCAGGCGTAGTCCTGGTGGTCGCACAGATACGCAGTATTTT. V and J are TRBV4-3 and TRBJ2-3; D uncertain. Germline CDR1 LGHNA, CDR2 YSLEER. V was clipped by 6 bases and J by 1 base, with 17 bases between them. The CDR3 consists of 16 residues.

This clonotype appeared a few times. CDR3 sequence: CASSTWTGNYEQYF. In DNA form, the CDR3 reads TGTGCCAGCAGTACCTGGACAGGGAATTACGAGCAGTACTTC. The chain joins TRBV27 to TRBJ2-7, with 8 nucleotides matching TRBD1. Germline V lookup: CDR1 MNHEY, CDR2 SMNVEV (reference sequence). V lost 5 bases and J lost 4; bases outside the gene matches: 7. CDR3 size: 14 residues.

CDR3 in amino acids: CASSDRQIPSNYGYTF. In DNA, the CDR3 is TGTGCCAGCAGTGATAGACAAATTCCTTCTAACTATGGCTACACCTTC. This sequence joins TRBV2 and TRBJ1-2; unclear D gene. Trimming took off 3 bases at V and 0 bases at J, with 14 bases between the two ends. The germline CDR1 and CDR2 sequences are SNHLY and FYNNEI. This CDR3 is 16 amino acids long.

Comment on this clonotype: The junction departs from the called germline gene at one end, perhaps through a read error. The chain combines TRBV12-3 or TRBV12-4 with TRBJ1-2; TRBD1 might be the D (6 bases). The CDR3 loop spans 17 amino acids. CDR3 DNA: TGTGCCAGCAGTTCCTCCTCAGGACAGCCCCTTAACTATGACTACACCTTC. Translating it yields CASSSSSGQPLNYDYTF.

The chain has TRBV5-1 and TRBJ2-7; TRBD2 matches 13 bases. This CDR3 spans 16 amino acids. Per germline, CDR1 SGHRS and CDR2 YFSETQ. CDR3 residues: CASGVGTSGVMDEQYF. The CDR3, as DNA: TGCGCGAGCGGGGTCGGGACTAGCGGGGTAATGGACGAGCAGTACTTC. The whole variable domain, remainder taken from reference TRBV5-1 and TRBJ2-7, is KAGVTQTPRYLIKTRGQQVTLSCSPISGHRSVSWYQQTPGQGLQFLFEYFSETQRNKGNFPGRFSGRQFSNSRSEMNVSTLELGDSALYLCASGVGTSGVMDEQYFGPGTRLTVT.

The chain has TRBV20-1 and TRBJ2-3, with unresolved D. Trimming took off 8 bases at V and 1 base at J, with 13 bases between the two ends. In germline, CDR1 is DFQATT, CDR2 SNEGSKA (reference sequence). The CDR3 has 13 amino acids. The CDR3 DNA follows: TGCAGTCGCCGTGTAGGCGGCACAGATACGCAGTATTTT. It codes for CSRRVGGTDTQYF.

The chain couples TRBV4-1 to TRBJ2-1, with 10 nucleotides matching TRBD2. The CDR3 spans 20 residues. Germline loops: CDR1 MGHRA, CDR2 YSYEKL. The V gene end was trimmed by 6 bases and the J gene end by 8 bases; junction bases not matched to a gene: 25. CDR3 bases: TGCGCCAGCAGAATCAAGCCATGGGGCCCGCTAGCGGGAGTTCTCGATGAGCAGTTCTTC. Protein product: CASRIKPWGPLAGVLDEQFF.

A few counts support this clonotype. The chain joins TRBV9 to TRBJ2-3; 7 bases agree with TRBD1. Germline CDR1 SGDLS, CDR2 YYNGEE. V dropped 0 bases and J dropped 4; count of bases not matched to a gene: 5. The CDR3 has 15 amino acids. The CDR3: CASSVASQGADTQYF. In nucleotides, the CDR3 is TGTGCCAGCAGCGTAGCTTCCCAGGGGGCAGATACGCAGTATTTT.

The V gene is TRBV7-2, the J gene TRBJ2-1; D is perhaps TRBD1 or TRBD2 (6 bases each). Germline CDR1 and CDR2: SGHTA and FQGNSA. This CDR3 comprises 16 residues. V lost 1 base, J lost 2 bases, and 12 bases lay in between. The CDR3 here is CASSLVGGLPYNEQFF. In DNA form, the CDR3 reads TGTGCCAGCAGCTTAGTTGGGGGGCTCCCCTACAATGAGCAGTTCTTC.

This clonotype came up a few times. The chain carries TRBV4-2 and TRBJ1-6; D gene ambiguous. The CDR3 consists of 15 residues. The V gene lost 4 bases and the J gene lost 6 bases, with 13 bases spanning the gap. Germline values: CDR1 LGHNA, CDR2 YNFKEQ. For the CDR3, the DNA is TGTGCCAGCAGCCGGTCGAGCATGCCTAATTCACCCCTCCACTTT. This translates into CASSRSSMPNSPLHF.

This clonotype was counted between two and nine times. This chain links TRBV12-3 or TRBV12-4 with TRBJ2-6; TRBD2 is a possible D gene (6 bases). Between the trimmed V and J ends, which lost 3 bases and 3 bases, there was a span of 6 bases. The CDR3 contains 14 residues. CDR3 protein: CASSLGGGANVLTF. In nucleotides, the CDR3 is TGTGCCAGCAGTTTGGGGGGTGGGGCCAACGTCCTGACTTTC.

This rearrangement joins TRBV4-1 to TRBJ2-4; 7 bases align to TRBD1. Matching the DNA end better, TRBJ2-7 makes the J call doubtful. This CDR3 is 14 amino acids long. Germline CDR1 reads MGHRA; CDR2 reads YSYEKL. DNA of the CDR3: TGCGCCAGCAGCCCTACAGGGGCTCTGGACGAGCAGTACTTC. This translates into CASSPTGALDEQYF.

The chain links TRBV10-3 to TRBJ2-1; 12 bases are shared with TRBD2. CDR1 and CDR2 (germline): ENHRY, SYGVKD. The CDR3 is made up of 14 amino acids. Trimming cost V 10 bases and J 6 bases; bases outside gene matches: 7. This chain's CDR3 is CATVGTSGLNEQFF. The DNA of the CDR3 is TGTGCCACCGTCGGGACTAGCGGGCTCAATGAGCAGTTCTTC.

This clonotype was picked up a small number of times. V is TRBV7-9 and J is TRBJ2-1, with 7 nucleotides matching TRBD2. The CDR3 runs 18 residues. V dropped 7 bases and J dropped 0; count of bases not matched to a gene: 15. Germline-derived CDR1 and CDR2 are SEHNR and FQNEAQ (reference sequence). The DNA of the CDR3 is TGTGCCAGCACCACTACCCATCGACTAGCCCTCTCCTACAATGAGCAGTTCTTC. It translates to CASTTTHRLALSYNEQFF.

The V gene is TRBV6-5, the J gene TRBJ2-1; no reliable D call. From germline, CDR1 is MNHEY and CDR2 SVGAGI. The CDR3 extends over 16 amino acids. The V end lost 0 bases, the J end lost 5 bases, and 14 bases lay between the germline ends. The CDR3 is CASSYSPAGFDNEQFF. CDR3 sequence (DNA): TGTGCCAGCAGTTACTCCCCAGCTGGGTTTGACAATGAGCAGTTCTTC.

The chain combines TRBV10-3 with TRBJ2-3; no definite D call. The CDR3 runs 14 residues. V was trimmed by 0 bases and J by 6 bases, leaving 10 bases between them. Germline CDR1 and CDR2: ENHRY and SYGVKD. The CDR3 sequence is CAISESRRLDTQYF. In DNA form, the CDR3 reads TGTGCCATCAGTGAGTCCAGACGCCTCGATACGCAGTATTTT.

This clonotype was found a few times. CDR3 amino acids: CASSQAPTVQNYGYTF. DNA for the CDR3: TGTGCCAGCAGCCAAGCCCCGACAGTACAGAACTATGGCTACACCTTC. The chain couples TRBV4-2 to TRBJ1-2; the D gene is possibly TRBD1 (5 bases). The CDR3 is 16 residues long. Deletions cut 1 base from V and 2 bases from J, with 14 bases between. CDR1 is LGHNA, CDR2 YNFKEQ, per germline.

The J gene is TRBJ2-7, the V gene TRBV4-1; TRBD2 matches 12 bases. After removal of 2 bases from V and 7 bases from J, the junction contained 6 bases not matched to a gene. The CDR3 runs 15 residues. Germline values: CDR1 MGHRA, CDR2 YSYEKL. The CDR3 is CASSQLTSGGTEQYF. As DNA, the CDR3 is TGCGCCAGCAGCCAATTGACTAGCGGGGGTACTGAGCAGTACTTC.

This clonotype was detected only a few times. This sequence joins TRBV10-3 and TRBJ2-3; D gene uncertain. V shed 0 bases and J shed 3 bases, with 4 bases lying between them. Germline assignment: CDR1 ENHRY and CDR2 SYGVKD. The CDR3 spans 13 residues. Here the CDR3 DNA reads TGTGCCATCAGTGAGTCCCCTACAGATACGCAGTATTTT. Translation gives CAISESPTDTQYF.

The gene calls are TRBV20-1 and TRBJ2-3, with 7 nucleotides matching TRBD2. V gave up 1 base and J gave up 3 bases; unmatched junction bases: 7. The CDR3 sequence is 15 residues long. Germline V lookup: CDR1 DFQATT, CDR2 SNEGSKA (reference sequence). The CDR3 loop is CSARVLALGTDTQYF. In DNA, the CDR3 is TGCAGTGCTAGAGTACTAGCGCTAGGGACAGATACGCAGTATTTT.

This clonotype occurred a few times. This chain connects TRBV12-3 or TRBV12-4 to TRBJ1-1; D ambiguous. The CDR3 has 11 residues. V gave up 6 bases and J gave up 3 bases, with 5 bases separating them. The CDR3 coding sequence is TGTGCCAGCAGGGATTACACTGAAGCTTTCTTT. Translated: CASRDYTEAFF.

This clonotype has a single count. The J gene is TRBJ2-7, the V gene TRBV3-1, with 12 nucleotides matching TRBD2. CDR1 and CDR2 (germline): LGHDT, YNNKEL (reference sequence). The CDR3 is 17 amino acids. Trimming removed 2 bases from V and 2 bases from J; junction bases left unmatched: 7. The CDR3 DNA follows: TGTGCCAGCAGCCAACCCGGACTAGCGGGAATTACCTACGAGCAGTACTTC. Translating gives CASSQPGLAGITYEQYF.

This sequence joins TRBV10-2 and TRBJ2-5; 9 bases map to TRBD1. Per germline, CDR1 WSHSY and CDR2 SAAADI. Trimming cost V 6 bases and J 11 bases; bases outside gene matches: 16. The CDR3 contains 15 residues. DNA of the CDR3: TGCGCCAGCAGCCCTACTGGGACAGGGAATTCCGGGCAGTACTTC. It codes for CASSPTGTGNSGQYF.

The chain has TRBV5-1 and TRBJ2-5; 7 nucleotides agree with TRBD2. Germline-derived CDR1 and CDR2 are SGHRS and YFSETQ. Unmatched junction bases numbered 11, after V lost 6 bases and J lost 3 bases. The CDR3 is made up of 15 amino acids. CDR3 sequence (DNA): TGCGCCAGCATGGGCCCAGCGGGAATTGAAGAGACCCAGTACTTC. Translated, it gives CASMGPAGIEETQYF.

The chain links TRBV4-2 to TRBJ2-1; the match to TRBD2 covers 12 bases. V gave up 0 bases and J gave up 4 bases; unmatched junction bases: 10. The CDR3 sequence is 19 residues long. The germline gives CDR1 LGHNA, CDR2 YNFKEQ. The CDR3 bases are TGTGCCAGCAGCCAAGATCCACTAGCGGGGGGCCCCCATTACAATGAGCAGTTCTTC. Translated, it gives CASSQDPLAGGPHYNEQFF.